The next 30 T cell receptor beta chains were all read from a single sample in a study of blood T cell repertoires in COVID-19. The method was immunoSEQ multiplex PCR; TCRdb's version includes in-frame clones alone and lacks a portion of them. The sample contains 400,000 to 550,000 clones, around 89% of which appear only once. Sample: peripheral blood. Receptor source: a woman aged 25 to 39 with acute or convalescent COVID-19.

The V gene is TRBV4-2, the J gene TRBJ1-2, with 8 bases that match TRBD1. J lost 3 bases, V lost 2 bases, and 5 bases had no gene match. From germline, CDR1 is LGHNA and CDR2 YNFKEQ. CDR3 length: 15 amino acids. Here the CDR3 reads CASSQRTGFDYGYTF. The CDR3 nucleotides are TGTGCCAGCAGCCAACGGACAGGGTTTGACTATGGCTACACCTTC.

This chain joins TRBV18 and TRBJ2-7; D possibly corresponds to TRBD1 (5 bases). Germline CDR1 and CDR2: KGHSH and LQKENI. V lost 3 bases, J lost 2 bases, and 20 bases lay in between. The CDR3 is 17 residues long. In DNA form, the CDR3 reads TGTGCCAGCTCACCTCCAAGACCACAGGAACCACCCTACGAGCAGTACTTC. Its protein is CASSPPRPQEPPYEQYF. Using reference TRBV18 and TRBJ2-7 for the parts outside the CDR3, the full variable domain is NAGVMQNPRHLVRRRGQEARLRCSPMKGHSHVYWYRQLPEEGLKFMVYLQKENIIDESGMPKERFSAEFPKEGPSILRIQQVVRGDSAAYFCASSPPRPQEPPYEQYFGPGTRLTVT.

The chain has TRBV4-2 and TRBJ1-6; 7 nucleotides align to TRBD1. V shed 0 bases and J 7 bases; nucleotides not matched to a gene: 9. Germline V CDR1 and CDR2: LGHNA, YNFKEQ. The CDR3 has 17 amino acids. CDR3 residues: CASSQDGGDRGNSPLHF. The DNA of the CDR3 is TGTGCCAGCAGCCAAGATGGCGGGGACAGAGGAAATTCACCCCTCCACTTT.

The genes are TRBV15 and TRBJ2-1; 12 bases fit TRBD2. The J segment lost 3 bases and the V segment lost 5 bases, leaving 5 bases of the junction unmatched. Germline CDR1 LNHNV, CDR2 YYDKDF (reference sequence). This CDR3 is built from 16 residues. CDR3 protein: CATSGRLAGVYNEQFF. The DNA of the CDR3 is TGTGCCACCAGCGGAAGACTAGCGGGGGTCTACAATGAGCAGTTCTTC.

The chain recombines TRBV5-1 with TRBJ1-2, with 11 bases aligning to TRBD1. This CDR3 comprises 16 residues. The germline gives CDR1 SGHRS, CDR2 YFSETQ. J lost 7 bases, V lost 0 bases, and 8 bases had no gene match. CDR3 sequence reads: CASSLGSRTGGSGYTF. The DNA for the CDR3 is TGCGCCAGCAGCTTGGGATCCCGGACAGGGGGCAGTGGCTACACCTTC.

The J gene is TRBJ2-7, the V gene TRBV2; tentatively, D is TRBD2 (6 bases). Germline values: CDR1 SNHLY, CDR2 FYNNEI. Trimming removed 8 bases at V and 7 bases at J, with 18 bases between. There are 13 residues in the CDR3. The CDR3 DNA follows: TGTGCCAGCGGGGGGACGGGGGTTGGGGAGCAGTACTTC. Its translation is CASGGTGVGEQYF.

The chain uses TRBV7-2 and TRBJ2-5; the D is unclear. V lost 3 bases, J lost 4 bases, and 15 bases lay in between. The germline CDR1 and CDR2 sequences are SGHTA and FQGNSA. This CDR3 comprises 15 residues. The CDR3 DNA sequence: TGTGCCAGCAGCTTTGAAGCGACCAGACCAGAGACCCAGTACTTC. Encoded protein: CASSFEATRPETQYF.

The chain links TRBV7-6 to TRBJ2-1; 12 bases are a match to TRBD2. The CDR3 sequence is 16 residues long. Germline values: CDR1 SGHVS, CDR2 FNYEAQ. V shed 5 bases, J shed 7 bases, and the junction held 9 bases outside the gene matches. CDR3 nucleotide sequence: TGTGCCAGCAGCCAACTAGCGGGGGGTGGTTTGAATGAGCAGTTCTTC. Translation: CASSQLAGGGLNEQFF.

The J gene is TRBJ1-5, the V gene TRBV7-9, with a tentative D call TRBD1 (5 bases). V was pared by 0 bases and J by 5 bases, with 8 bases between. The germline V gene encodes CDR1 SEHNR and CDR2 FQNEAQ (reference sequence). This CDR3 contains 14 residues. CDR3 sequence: CASSLASGDQPQHF. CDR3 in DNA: TGTGCCAGCAGCTTAGCTTCGGGGGATCAGCCCCAGCATTTT.

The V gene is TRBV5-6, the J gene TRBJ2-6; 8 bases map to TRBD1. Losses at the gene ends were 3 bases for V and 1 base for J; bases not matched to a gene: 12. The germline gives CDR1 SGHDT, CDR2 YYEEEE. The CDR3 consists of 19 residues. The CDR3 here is CASSYRTGTRLSGANVLTF. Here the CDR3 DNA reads TGTGCCAGCAGCTACAGGACAGGGACGCGCCTTTCTGGGGCCAACGTCCTGACTTTC.

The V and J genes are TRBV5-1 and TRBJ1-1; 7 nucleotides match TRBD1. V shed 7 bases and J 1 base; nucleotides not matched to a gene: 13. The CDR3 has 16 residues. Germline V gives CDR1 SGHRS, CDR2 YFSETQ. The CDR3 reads CASHGTAQASNTEAFF. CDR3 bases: TGCGCCAGCCATGGGACAGCCCAAGCTTCGAACACTGAAGCTTTCTTT.

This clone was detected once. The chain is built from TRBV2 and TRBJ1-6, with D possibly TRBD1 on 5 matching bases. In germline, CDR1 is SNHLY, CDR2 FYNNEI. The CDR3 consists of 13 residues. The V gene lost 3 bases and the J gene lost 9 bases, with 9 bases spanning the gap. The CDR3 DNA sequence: TGTGCCAGCAGTGACAGGGTTGCTTCACCCCTCCACTTT. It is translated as CASSDRVASPLHF.

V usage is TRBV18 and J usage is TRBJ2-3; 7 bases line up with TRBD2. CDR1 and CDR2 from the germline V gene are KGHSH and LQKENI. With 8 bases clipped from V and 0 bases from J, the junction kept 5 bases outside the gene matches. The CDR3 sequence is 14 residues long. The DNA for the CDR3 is TGTGCCAGCCGTCCCGGGGGGAGCACAGATACGCAGTATTTT. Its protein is CASRPGGSTDTQYF.

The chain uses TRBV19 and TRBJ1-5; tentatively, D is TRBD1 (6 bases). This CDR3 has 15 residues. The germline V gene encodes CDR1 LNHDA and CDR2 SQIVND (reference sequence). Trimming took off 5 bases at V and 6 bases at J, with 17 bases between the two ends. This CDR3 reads CASSGSRGVGQPQHF. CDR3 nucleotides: TGTGCCAGTAGTGGATCCAGGGGTGTAGGTCAGCCCCAGCATTTT.

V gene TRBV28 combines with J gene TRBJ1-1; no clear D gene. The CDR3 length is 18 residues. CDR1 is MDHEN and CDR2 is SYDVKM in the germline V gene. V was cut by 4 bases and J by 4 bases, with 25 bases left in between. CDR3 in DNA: TGTGCCAGCAGTTCGCGAGAAGCCCTGACTCGAGTATCCACTGAAGCTTTCTTT. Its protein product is CASSSREALTRVSTEAFF.

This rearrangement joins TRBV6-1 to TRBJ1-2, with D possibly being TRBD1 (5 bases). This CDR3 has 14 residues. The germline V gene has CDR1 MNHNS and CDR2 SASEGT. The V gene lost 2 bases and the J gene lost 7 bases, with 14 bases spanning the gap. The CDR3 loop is CASSERGLTAGYTF. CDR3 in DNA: TGTGCCAGCAGTGAAAGGGGACTGACGGCTGGCTACACCTTC.

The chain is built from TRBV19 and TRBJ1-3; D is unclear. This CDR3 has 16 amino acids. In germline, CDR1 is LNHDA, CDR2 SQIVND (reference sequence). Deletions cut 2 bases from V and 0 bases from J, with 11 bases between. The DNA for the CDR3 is TGTGCCAGTAGTATAAGTACGGTTAGCTCTGGAAACACCATATATTTT. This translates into CASSISTVSSGNTIYF.

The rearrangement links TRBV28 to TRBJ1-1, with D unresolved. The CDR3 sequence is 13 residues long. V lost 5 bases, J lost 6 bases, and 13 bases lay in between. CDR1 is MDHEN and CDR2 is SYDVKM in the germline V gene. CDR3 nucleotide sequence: TGTGCCAGCAGTCAGTTTCGTGGCTCTGAAGCTTTCTTT. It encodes CASSQFRGSEAFF.

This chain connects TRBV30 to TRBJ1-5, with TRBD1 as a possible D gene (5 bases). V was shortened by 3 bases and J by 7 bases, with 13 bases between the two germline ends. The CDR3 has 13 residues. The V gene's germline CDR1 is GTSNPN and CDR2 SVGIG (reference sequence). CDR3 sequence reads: CAWSDRGDQPQHF. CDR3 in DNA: TGTGCCTGGAGCGACCGGGGGGACCAGCCCCAGCATTTT.

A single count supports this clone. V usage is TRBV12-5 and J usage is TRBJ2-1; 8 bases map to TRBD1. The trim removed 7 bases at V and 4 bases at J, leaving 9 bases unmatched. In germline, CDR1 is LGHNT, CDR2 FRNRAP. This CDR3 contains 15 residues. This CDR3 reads CASARPGQGYNEQFF. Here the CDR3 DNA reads TGTGCTAGTGCCCGACCCGGACAGGGATACAATGAGCAGTTCTTC.

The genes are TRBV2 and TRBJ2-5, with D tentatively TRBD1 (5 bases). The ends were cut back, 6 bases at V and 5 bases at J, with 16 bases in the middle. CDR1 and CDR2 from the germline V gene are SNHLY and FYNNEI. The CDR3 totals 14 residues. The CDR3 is CASSGPGARETQYF. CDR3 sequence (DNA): TGTGCCAGCAGCGGACCTGGGGCTCGCGAGACCCAGTACTTC.

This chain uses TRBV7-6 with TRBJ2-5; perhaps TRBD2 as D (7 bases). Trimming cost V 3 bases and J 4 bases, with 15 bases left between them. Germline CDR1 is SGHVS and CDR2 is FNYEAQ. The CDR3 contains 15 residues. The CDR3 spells CASSFGGAFGETQYF. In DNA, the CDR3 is TGTGCCAGCAGCTTTGGGGGGGCCTTTGGAGAGACCCAGTACTTC.

CDR3 protein: CASSVQYNSPLHF. For the CDR3, the DNA is TGTGCCAGTAGTGTACAGTATAATTCACCCCTCCACTTT. This sequence joins TRBV19 and TRBJ1-6; D ambiguous. Germline V gene lookup returns CDR1 LNHDA and CDR2 SQIVND (reference sequence). This CDR3 is built from 13 residues. V shed 5 bases and J shed 4 bases, with 6 bases lying between them.

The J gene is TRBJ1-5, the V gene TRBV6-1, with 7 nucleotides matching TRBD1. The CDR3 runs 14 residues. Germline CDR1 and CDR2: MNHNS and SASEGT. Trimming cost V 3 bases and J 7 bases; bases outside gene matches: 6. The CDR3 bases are TGTGCCAGCAGTGACCAGGGCAGGGGGCAGCCCCAGCATTTT. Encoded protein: CASSDQGRGQPQHF.

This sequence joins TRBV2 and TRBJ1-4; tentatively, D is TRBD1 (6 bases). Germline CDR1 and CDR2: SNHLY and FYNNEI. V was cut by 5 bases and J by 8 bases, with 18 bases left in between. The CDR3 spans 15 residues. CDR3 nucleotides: TGTGCCAGCAGTAGTCACAGGGAGACAATAGAAAAACTGTTTTTT. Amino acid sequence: CASSSHRETIEKLFF.

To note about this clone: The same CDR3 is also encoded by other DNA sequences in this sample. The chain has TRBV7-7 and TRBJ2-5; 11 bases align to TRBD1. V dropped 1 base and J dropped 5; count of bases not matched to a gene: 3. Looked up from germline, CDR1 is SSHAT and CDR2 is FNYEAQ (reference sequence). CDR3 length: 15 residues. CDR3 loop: CASSLGTGGAETQYF. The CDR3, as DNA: TGTGCCAGCAGCTTAGGGACAGGGGGCGCGGAGACCCAGTACTTC.

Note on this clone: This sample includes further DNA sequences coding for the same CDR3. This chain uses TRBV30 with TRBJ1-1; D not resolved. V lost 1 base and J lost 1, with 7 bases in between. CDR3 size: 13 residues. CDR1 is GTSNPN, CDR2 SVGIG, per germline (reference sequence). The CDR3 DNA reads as TGTGCCTGGAGTGCTTCGGGGAACACTGAAGCTTTCTTT. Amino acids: CAWSASGNTEAFF. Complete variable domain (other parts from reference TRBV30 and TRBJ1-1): SQTIHQWPATLVQPVGSPLSLECTVEGTSNPNLYWYRQAAGRGLQLLFYSVGIGQISSEVPQNLSASRPQDRQFILSSKKLLLSDSGFYLCAWSASGNTEAFFGQGTRLTVV.

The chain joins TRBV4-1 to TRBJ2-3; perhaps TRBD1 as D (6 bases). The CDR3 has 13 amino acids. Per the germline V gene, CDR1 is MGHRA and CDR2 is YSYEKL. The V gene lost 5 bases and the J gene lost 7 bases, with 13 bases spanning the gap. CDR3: CASSISDRNTQYF. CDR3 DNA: TGCGCCAGCAGCATATCGGACAGAAATACGCAGTATTTT.

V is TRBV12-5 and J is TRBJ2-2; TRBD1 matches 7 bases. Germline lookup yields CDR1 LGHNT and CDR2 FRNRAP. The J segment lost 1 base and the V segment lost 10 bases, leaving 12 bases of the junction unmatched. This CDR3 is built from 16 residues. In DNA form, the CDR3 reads TGTGCTAACCAAACAGGGGAAGGGATGAACACCGGGGAGCTGTTTTTT. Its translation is CANQTGEGMNTGELFF.

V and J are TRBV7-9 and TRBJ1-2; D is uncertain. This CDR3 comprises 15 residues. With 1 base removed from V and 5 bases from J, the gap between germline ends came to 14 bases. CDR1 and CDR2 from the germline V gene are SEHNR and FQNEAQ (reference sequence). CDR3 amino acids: CASSLGGFDRYGYTF. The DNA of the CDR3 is TGTGCCAGCAGCTTAGGAGGTTTTGATCGGTATGGCTACACCTTC.